These T cell receptor beta chains were read from a single sample in a study of prognosis after radiotherapy for stage I lung cancer. A single record per CDR3 protein comes from TCRdb applying MiXCR to the multiplex PCR reads. This sample has more than 15,000 distinct CDR3 sequences, with approximately 44% found just once. Here the sequenced sample was PBMCs, taken before or after stereotactic body radiation therapy (not recorded which). The receptor set was obtained from a donor of 50 years or more with non-small cell lung cancer. The CDR3 runs from the conserved cysteine through the conserved F or W. The order of the fields is J gene, clone size, V gene, D gene, CDR3 DNA, CDR3 protein. D genes are given only for firm matches. Only some rows state a clone size, as once, few, many or a class for expanded clones.

j_gene: TRBJ1-1
abundance: many
v_gene: TRBV6-1
d_gene: TRBD1
CDR3nt: TGTGGGACAGGGTCGAACACTGAAGCTTTCTTT
CDR3aa: CGTGSNTEAFF

j_gene: TRBJ1-6
abundance: many
v_gene: TRBV7-9
d_gene: NA
CDR3nt: TGTGCCAGCAGCTCCCCTTTAACAGGTTCACCCCTCCACTTT
CDR3aa: CASSSPLTGSPLHF

j_gene: TRBJ1-1
abundance: NA
v_gene: TRBV28
d_gene: NA
CDR3nt: TGTGCCAGCAGTTTCGAGTCGAGATGGACTGAAGCTTTCTTT
CDR3aa: CASSFESRWTEAFF

j_gene: TRBJ2-1
abundance: many
v_gene: TRBV20-1
d_gene: TRBD2
CDR3nt: TGCAGTGCTAGCTTATTCGTAGCGGGGGCAAACAATGAGCAGTTCTTC
CDR3aa: CSASLFVAGANNEQFF

j_gene: TRBJ1-2
abundance: NA
v_gene: TRBV19
d_gene: NA
CDR3nt: TGTGCCAGTAGTAAAGGAAACGAGGATGGCTACACCTTC
CDR3aa: CASSKGNEDGYTF

j_gene: TRBJ2-5
abundance: NA
v_gene: TRBV5-1
d_gene: TRBD1
CDR3nt: TGCGCCAGCAGTTTTCAGGGGGCACCTCAAGAGACCCAGTACTTC
CDR3aa: CASSFQGAPQETQYF

j_gene: TRBJ2-7
abundance: many
v_gene: TRBV10-3
d_gene: TRBD2
CDR3nt: TGTGCCATCAGCGGCCCCGGGGTTACTAGCGGTTCCTACGAGCAGTACTTC
CDR3aa: CAISGPGVTSGSYEQYF

j_gene: TRBJ2-3
abundance: many
v_gene: TRBV20-1
d_gene: TRBD2
CDR3nt: TGCAGTGGAAGAGGGGTGACTAGCGGGAGGGTTCGCACAGATACGCAGTATTTT
CDR3aa: CSGRGVTSGRVRTDTQYF

j_gene: TRBJ2-1
abundance: NA
v_gene: TRBV12-3/TRBV12-4
d_gene: TRBD2
CDR3nt: TGTGCCAGCATCCATAGCGGGGGGTCCCGAGAGCAGTTCTTC
CDR3aa: CASIHSGGSREQFF

j_gene: TRBJ1-2
abundance: NA
v_gene: TRBV5-1
d_gene: NA
CDR3nt: TGCGCCAGCAGCTTAGTTGGTGGAGGGAACTATGGCTACACCTTC
CDR3aa: CASSLVGGGNYGYTF

j_gene: TRBJ2-1
abundance: few
v_gene: TRBV30
d_gene: NA
CDR3nt: TGTGCCTGGAGTGTACCCACCAATGAGCAGTTCTTC
CDR3aa: CAWSVPTNEQFF

j_gene: TRBJ1-5
abundance: NA
v_gene: TRBV19
d_gene: NA
CDR3nt: TGTGCCAGTTCCACAGGACCCAATCAGCCCCAGCATTTT
CDR3aa: CASSTGPNQPQHF

j_gene: TRBJ2-5
abundance: NA
v_gene: TRBV2
d_gene: TRBD2
CDR3nt: TGTGCCAGCAGTGCAGGACTAGCGGGAGGGCAAGAGACCCAGTACTTC
CDR3aa: CASSAGLAGGQETQYF

j_gene: TRBJ1-1
abundance: NA
v_gene: TRBV7-2
d_gene: NA
CDR3nt: TGTGCCAGCAGCCCGTTTGGCCGGGGACGCACTGAAGCTTTCTTT
CDR3aa: CASSPFGRGRTEAFF

j_gene: TRBJ1-2
abundance: medium-sized
v_gene: TRBV5-1
d_gene: TRBD1
CDR3nt: TGCGCCAGCAGCTTACAGGGGGGGATCGGCTACACCTTC
CDR3aa: CASSLQGGIGYTF

j_gene: TRBJ1-5
abundance: NA
v_gene: TRBV6-1
d_gene: NA
CDR3nt: TGTGCCAGCAGCCGGACGGAGAATCAGCCCCAGCATTTT
CDR3aa: CASSRTENQPQHF

j_gene: TRBJ1-3
abundance: many
v_gene: TRBV12-3/TRBV12-4
d_gene: NA
CDR3nt: TGTGCCACCCTCCGAGGGGGGTTGGACACCATATATTTT
CDR3aa: CATLRGGLDTIYF

j_gene: TRBJ2-5
abundance: many
v_gene: TRBV28
d_gene: TRBD2
CDR3nt: TGTGCCAGCAGTTTATTGGGGGGGGTCGCCCAAGAGACCCAGTACTTC
CDR3aa: CASSLLGGVAQETQYF

j_gene: TRBJ2-1
abundance: medium-sized
v_gene: TRBV6-1
d_gene: TRBD2
CDR3nt: TGTGCCAGCAGTGAAGCCATAGCGGGGTACTCCTACAATGAGCAGTTCTTC
CDR3aa: CASSEAIAGYSYNEQFF

j_gene: TRBJ2-7
abundance: once
v_gene: TRBV27
d_gene: NA
CDR3nt: TGTGCCAGCAGTCCTTGGAGAGGGCAAAGGGTGATCGAGCAGTACTTC
CDR3aa: CASSPWRGQRVIEQYF

j_gene: TRBJ1-6
abundance: medium-sized
v_gene: TRBV6-1
d_gene: TRBD1
CDR3nt: TGTGCCAGCAGTACGTTCACAGGGGGATATGATTCACCCCTCCACTTT
CDR3aa: CASSTFTGGYDSPLHF

j_gene: TRBJ2-5
abundance: many
v_gene: TRBV6-1
d_gene: TRBD2
CDR3nt: TGTGCCAGCACCCTAGCGGGGGGGCGAGAGACCCAGTACTTC
CDR3aa: CASTLAGGRETQYF

j_gene: TRBJ2-7
abundance: NA
v_gene: TRBV27
d_gene: NA
CDR3nt: TGTTCCAGCAGTTCGGGGGTCTCCTACGAGCAGTACTTC
CDR3aa: CSSSSGVSYEQYF

j_gene: TRBJ2-7
abundance: NA
v_gene: TRBV6-1
d_gene: TRBD2
CDR3nt: TGTGCCAGCAGGAAGACCGGACTAGCGGGAAGTCCCTACGAGCAGTGCTTC
CDR3aa: CASRKTGLAGSPYEQCF

j_gene: TRBJ1-5
abundance: once
v_gene: TRBV6-1
d_gene: TRBD1
CDR3nt: TGTGCCAGCGGCCGACAGGGAAATAGCAATCAGCCCCAGCATTTT
CDR3aa: CASGRQGNSNQPQHF

j_gene: TRBJ1-6
abundance: NA
v_gene: TRBV12-3/TRBV12-4
d_gene: NA
CDR3nt: TGTGCCAGCAGTTTTGTTGGGACCAAGGTTTCACCCCTCCACTTT
CDR3aa: CASSFVGTKVSPLHF

j_gene: TRBJ2-5
abundance: many
v_gene: TRBV11-1
d_gene: NA
CDR3nt: TGTGCCAGCAGCACGACAGTACAAGAGACCCAGTACTTC
CDR3aa: CASSTTVQETQYF

j_gene: TRBJ2-3
abundance: once
v_gene: TRBV2
d_gene: TRBD2
CDR3nt: TGTGCCAGCAGTGAGTTTCTAGCGGGGGATACGCAGTATTTT
CDR3aa: CASSEFLAGDTQYF

j_gene: TRBJ2-1
abundance: many
v_gene: TRBV19
d_gene: NA
CDR3nt: TGTGCCAGTAAAGCTACCTACAATGAGCAGTTCTTC
CDR3aa: CASKATYNEQFF

j_gene: TRBJ1-1
abundance: many
v_gene: TRBV12-5
d_gene: NA
CDR3nt: TGTGCTAGTGGTTTGGACCTGGGGACTGAAGCTTTCTTT
CDR3aa: CASGLDLGTEAFF

j_gene: TRBJ2-7
abundance: NA
v_gene: TRBV7-9
d_gene: TRBD1
CDR3nt: TGCGCCAGCAGCTTAGGGGGCGGGTGGGCCCAGTACTTC
CDR3aa: CASSLGGGWAQYF

j_gene: TRBJ2-3
abundance: many
v_gene: TRBV11-2
d_gene: NA
CDR3nt: TGTGCCAGCAGCTCGAGCCTAGCGCCGACGCGCACAGATACGCAGTATTTT
CDR3aa: CASSSSLAPTRTDTQYF

j_gene: TRBJ1-2
abundance: many
v_gene: TRBV7-3
d_gene: TRBD1
CDR3nt: TGTGCCAGCAGCTTAAACCAGGGGGCTCCGAATGGCTACACCTTC
CDR3aa: CASSLNQGAPNGYTF

j_gene: TRBJ1-3
abundance: many
v_gene: TRBV15
d_gene: TRBD1
CDR3nt: TGTGCCACCAGCAGAGATCCGACAGGGGGAGGAAACACCATATATTTT
CDR3aa: CATSRDPTGGGNTIYF

j_gene: TRBJ2-7
abundance: NA
v_gene: TRBV28
d_gene: TRBD2
CDR3nt: TGTGCCAGAAGTTTAGCGGGGGGCCGCTGCTACGAGCAGTACTTC
CDR3aa: CARSLAGGRCYEQYF

j_gene: TRBJ2-3
abundance: many
v_gene: TRBV7-8
d_gene: NA
CDR3nt: TGTGCCAGCAGCTCCCAGATTAGCACAGATACGCAGTATTTT
CDR3aa: CASSSQISTDTQYF

j_gene: TRBJ1-5
abundance: many
v_gene: TRBV7-2
d_gene: NA
CDR3nt: TGTGCCAGCAGCTTATATTCCGTCCCCGGGTCCTATAGCAATCAGCCCCAGCATTTT
CDR3aa: CASSLYSVPGSYSNQPQHF

j_gene: TRBJ2-4
abundance: many
v_gene: TRBV6-2/TRBV6-3
d_gene: NA
CDR3nt: TGTGCCAGCAGTGAACAGCCGGGGGCCAAAAACATTCAGTACTTC
CDR3aa: CASSEQPGAKNIQYF

j_gene: TRBJ2-7
abundance: medium-sized
v_gene: TRBV29-1
d_gene: NA
CDR3nt: TGCAGCGTTGAAGATGAGGTCATCGGGCGGGGGCCCCACCACGAGCAGTACTTC
CDR3aa: CSVEDEVIGRGPHHEQYF

j_gene: TRBJ2-7
abundance: few
v_gene: TRBV11-3
d_gene: TRBD2
CDR3nt: TGTGCCAGCAGCCCACGCGGGGGGACCTACGAGCAGTACTTC
CDR3aa: CASSPRGGTYEQYF

j_gene: TRBJ2-5
abundance: NA
v_gene: TRBV7-2
d_gene: TRBD2
CDR3nt: TGTGCCAGCAGCTTCAGCGGGGGCGGGGAGACCCAGTACTTC
CDR3aa: CASSFSGGGETQYF

j_gene: TRBJ2-1
abundance: NA
v_gene: TRBV20-1
d_gene: NA
CDR3nt: TGCAGTGCTAGAGATCGTCCTAGTCCCAATGAGCAGTTCTTC
CDR3aa: CSARDRPSPNEQFF

j_gene: TRBJ1-1
abundance: many
v_gene: TRBV9
d_gene: NA
CDR3nt: TGTGCCAGCAGCGTTTCCGGCATGAACACTGAAGCTTTCTTT
CDR3aa: CASSVSGMNTEAFF

j_gene: TRBJ2-3
abundance: many
v_gene: TRBV15
d_gene: NA
CDR3nt: TGTGCCACCAGCCGCTCCCCAGGGCTTCGAAACACAGATACGCAGTATTTT
CDR3aa: CATSRSPGLRNTDTQYF

j_gene: TRBJ2-1
abundance: NA
v_gene: TRBV19
d_gene: NA
CDR3nt: TGTGCCAGTAATAATAGGGGACCCTACAATGAGCAGTTCTTC
CDR3aa: CASNNRGPYNEQFF

j_gene: TRBJ2-7
abundance: many
v_gene: TRBV20-1
d_gene: NA
CDR3nt: TGCAGTGCGAGAAACGGGCGAACCCCTTCTAACGAGCAGTACTTC
CDR3aa: CSARNGRTPSNEQYF

j_gene: TRBJ2-5
abundance: many
v_gene: TRBV6-1
d_gene: NA
CDR3nt: TGTGCCAGCACTCTCATGCGCTCAGGGCTGCGGACCCAGTACTTC
CDR3aa: CASTLMRSGLRTQYF

j_gene: TRBJ1-2
abundance: NA
v_gene: TRBV20-1
d_gene: NA
CDR3nt: TGCAGTGCTAGAGTGGACGGGAACTATGGATACACCTTC
CDR3aa: CSARVDGNYGYTF

j_gene: TRBJ1-1
abundance: NA
v_gene: TRBV6-9
d_gene: NA
CDR3nt: TGTGCCAGCAGTTACGCCAGGACACACGACACTGAATCTTTCTTT
CDR3aa: CASSYARTHDTESFF